What follows are 18 T cell receptor beta chains derived from one specimen sequenced in a study of T cells in localized non-small cell lung cancer. Profiled with immunoSEQ multiplex PCR; TCRdb holds only in-frame clones, not every one. The sample has several thousand clones, around nine tenths seen once; the top ten hold 2.4%. The material sequenced was peripheral blood, taken before any cancer treatment. Source of these receptors: a female donor of 60 years or more with stage II squamous cell lung carcinoma.

The chain has TRBV11-3 and TRBJ2-2; the match to TRBD2 covers 9 bases. Germline lookup yields CDR1 SGHNT and CDR2 YENEEA. The CDR3 has 15 residues. V was clipped by 5 bases and J by 7 bases; unmatched bases: 8. The CDR3 DNA follows: TGTGCCAGCAGCCCCATAGCGGGAGTTCGCGGGGAGCTGTTTTTT. This gives the protein CASSPIAGVRGELFF.

The rearrangement joins TRBV5-1 to TRBJ1-3, with D possibly TRBD1 on 5 matching bases. V was shortened by 4 bases and J by 0 bases, with 11 bases between the two germline ends. Germline V gene lookup returns CDR1 SGHRS and CDR2 YFSETQ. The CDR3 extends over 15 amino acids. The chain's CDR3 is CASSAGHVSGNTIYF. The CDR3 DNA sequence: TGCGCCAGCAGCGCCGGACACGTCTCTGGAAACACCATATATTTT.

The chain employs TRBV20-1 and TRBJ2-1, with D perhaps matching TRBD2 (6 bases). This CDR3 spans 11 amino acids. Deletions cut 5 bases from V and 9 bases from J, with 11 bases between. Per the germline V gene, CDR1 is DFQATT and CDR2 is SNEGSKA (reference sequence). This CDR3 is CSAGTYGEQFF. The CDR3 DNA follows: TGCAGTGCTGGGACTTACGGTGAGCAGTTCTTC.

This clone was observed a single time. The V call is TRBV5-1, the J call TRBJ1-2; D is perhaps TRBD1 (5 bases). Trimming shortened V by 0 bases and J by 6 bases, and 12 bases separated the two germline ends. This CDR3 spans 14 amino acids. Germline V CDR1 and CDR2: SGHRS, YFSETQ. The CDR3 DNA is TGCGCCAGCAGCTTGGCCTTGGGGGAGGATGGCTACACCTTC. This translates into CASSLALGEDGYTF. Together with reference TRBV5-1 and TRBJ1-2, the CDR3 gives the full variable domain: KAGVTQTPRYLIKTRGQQVTLSCSPISGHRSVSWYQQTPGQGLQFLFEYFSETQRNKGNFPGRFSGRQFSNSRSEMNVSTLELGDSALYLCASSLALGEDGYTFGSGTRLTVV.

The rearrangement joins TRBV2 to TRBJ1-5, with a tentative D call TRBD1 (5 bases). Deletions cut 6 bases from V and 7 bases from J, with 16 bases between. CDR1 is SNHLY, CDR2 FYNNEI, per germline. The CDR3 has 14 residues. The CDR3 coding sequence is TGTGCCAGCAGGGGGGGAGGCCAGGGCCAGCCCCAGCATTTT. Protein product: CASRGGGQGQPQHF.

This clone was counted a single time. CDR3 coding DNA: TGTGCCAGCAGCCCGCCAGCGCAAGAGACCCAGTACTTC. It translates to CASSPPAQETQYF. The chain links TRBV6-5 to TRBJ2-5; D is uncertain. Trimming cost V 6 bases and J 2 bases, with 10 bases left between them. Germline V CDR1 and CDR2: MNHEY, SVGAGI. This CDR3 has 13 amino acids.

The chain recombines TRBV10-3 with TRBJ2-4, with 8 bases aligning to TRBD2. With 10 bases clipped from V and 7 bases from J, the junction kept 12 bases outside the gene matches. This CDR3 spans 14 amino acids. The germline V gene has CDR1 ENHRY and CDR2 SYGVKD. Here the CDR3 DNA reads TGTGCCACCTATCCGGGACTAGGGGGTAACATTCAGTACTTC. Translation: CATYPGLGGNIQYF.

The genes are TRBV2 and TRBJ1-3; 7 nucleotides align to TRBD1. Germline V CDR1 and CDR2: SNHLY, FYNNEI. The CDR3 totals 13 residues. Trimming at V came to 7 bases and at J to 4 bases, leaving 4 bases not matched to a gene. CDR3 sequence reads: CASNPGQGNTIYF. For the CDR3, the DNA is TGTGCCAGCAACCCGGGACAGGGAAACACCATATATTTT.

In its sample, this clone was seen a few times. The chain carries TRBV7-6 and TRBJ1-3; no reliable D call. Trimming left V 1 base short and J 0 bases short, with 13 bases between. Germline-derived CDR1 and CDR2 are SGHVS and FNYEAQ. The CDR3 is 17 residues long. The CDR3 here is CASSLGPPRSSGNTIYF. In DNA, the CDR3 is TGTGCCAGCAGCTTAGGTCCACCCAGGAGCTCTGGAAACACCATATATTTT. The whole variable domain, remainder taken from reference TRBV7-6 and TRBJ1-3, is GAGVSQSPRYKVTKRGQDVALRCDPISGHVSLYWYRQALGQGPEFLTYFNYEAQQDKSGLPNDRFSAERPEGSISTLTIQRTEQRDSAMYRCASSLGPPRSSGNTIYFGEGSWLTVV.

This chain connects TRBV2 to TRBJ2-7; possible D gene TRBD2, 7 bases. The germline CDR1 and CDR2 sequences are SNHLY and FYNNEI. Trimming cost V 6 bases and J 3 bases, with 12 bases left between them. CDR3 size: 13 residues. CDR3 nucleotides: TGTGCCAGCAGAACGGGGGGCCGCTACGAGCAGTACGTC. Residues: CASRTGGRYEQYV.

The gene calls are TRBV28 and TRBJ1-4; no clear D gene. Trimming removed 6 bases from V and 8 bases from J, with 13 bases in between. The CDR3 is 13 amino acids. Germline CDR1 MDHEN, CDR2 SYDVKM. CDR3 region: CASRLETPEKLFF. CDR3 nucleotide sequence: TGTGCCAGCAGGTTAGAAACGCCCGAAAAACTGTTTTTT.

Only a few counts were recorded for this clone. The chain recombines TRBV2 with TRBJ2-7; a possible D gene is TRBD2 (6 bases). Germline V lookup: CDR1 SNHLY, CDR2 FYNNEI. This CDR3 is 14 amino acids long. V gave up 4 bases and J gave up 2 bases, with 12 bases separating them. The CDR3 is CASSAGGPTYEQYV. The CDR3 coding sequence is TGTGCCAGCAGTGCCGGGGGACCGACCTACGAGCAGTACGTC.

This clone was observed a few times. This chain links TRBV5-5 with TRBJ1-1; D is uncertain. Trimming pared 3 bases from V and 1 base from J, leaving 10 bases between. Germline CDR1 and CDR2: SGHKS and YYEKEE (reference sequence). The CDR3 runs to 14 residues. This chain's CDR3 is CASSSLSGNTEAFF. For the CDR3, the DNA is TGTGCCAGCAGCTCCCTGAGCGGGAACACTGAAGCTTTCTTT.

The V gene is TRBV30, the J gene TRBJ1-1, with D perhaps TRBD1 (6 bases). The CDR3 contains 15 residues. Germline CDR1 reads GTSNPN; CDR2 reads SVGIG (reference sequence). Deletions cut 7 bases from V and 6 bases from J, with 24 bases between. The CDR3 loop is CALENQQGPGPEAFF. DNA for the CDR3: TGTGCCTTAGAAAACCAACAGGGACCGGGACCTGAAGCTTTCTTT. The complete variable domain, with remaining parts taken from reference TRBV30 and TRBJ1-1, reads SQTIHQWPATLVQPVGSPLSLECTVEGTSNPNLYWYRQAAGRGLQLLFYSVGIGQISSEVPQNLSASRPQDRQFILSSKKLLLSDSGFYLCALENQQGPGPEAFFGQGTRLTVV.

V and J are TRBV25-1 and TRBJ1-2, with TRBD1 identical over 8 bases. This CDR3 contains 16 residues. CDR1 and CDR2 from the germline V gene are MGHDK and SYGVNS. V shed 4 bases and J 0 bases; nucleotides not matched to a gene: 7. The CDR3 sequence is CASSGFQQGANYGYTF. The DNA for the CDR3 is TGTGCCAGCAGTGGATTCCAACAGGGGGCTAACTATGGCTACACCTTC.

The CDR3 DNA follows: TGTGCCAGCAGCTTAGTGGGCGGGGTGGATACGCAGTATTTT. Translated, it gives CASSLVGGVDTQYF. V and J are TRBV7-9 and TRBJ2-3; D possibly corresponds to TRBD2 (6 bases). Germline V CDR1 and CDR2: SEHNR, FQNEAQ (reference sequence). The CDR3 contains 14 residues. Trimming cost V 1 base and J 6 bases, with 11 bases left between them. Combining the CDR3 with reference TRBV7-9 and TRBJ2-3 gives the whole variable domain DTGVSQNPRHKITKRGQNVTFRCDPISEHNRLYWYRQTLGQGPEFLTYFQNEAQLEKSRLLSDRFSAERPKGSFSTLEIQRTEQGDSAMYLCASSLVGGVDTQYFGPGTRLTVL.

The chain is built from TRBV5-4 and TRBJ1-2; D is ambiguous. From germline, CDR1 is SGHNT and CDR2 YYREEE (reference sequence). The CDR3 is 16 amino acids. V lost 0 bases to trimming and J lost 7 bases, with 19 bases between them. The CDR3 loop reads CASSLDLGGVSLGYTF. CDR3 DNA: TGTGCCAGCAGCTTGGATCTGGGCGGGGTCTCGCTTGGCTACACCTTC.

The genes are TRBV19 and TRBJ2-7, with a possible D match to TRBD2 (5 bases). V gave up 1 base and J gave up 4 bases, with 5 bases separating them. The CDR3 has 12 residues. Germline V gene data show CDR1 as LNHDA and CDR2 as SQIVND (reference sequence). DNA for the CDR3: TGTGCCAGTAGTATAGCGGGATACGAGCAGTACTTC. It codes for CASSIAGYEQYF.